This T cell receptor beta chain was observed in a study of T-cell reconstitution after alpha-beta-depleted transplantation in children. Study outcomes and limitations: Once a year had passed after transplant, T-cell counts and diversity came mostly from newly produced T cells. At day 60, the high TCRbeta diversity found in some patients originated from recipient T cells and thymic progenitors that had survived. Several hundred expanded graft clones reportedly supplied alpha-beta T cells about two months after transplant.

This clonotype was picked up many times. The antigen is not known. Preparation of the TCRbeta library involved a method that used unique molecular identifiers. TCRdb reprocessed the PCR reads with MiXCR, giving one entry per CDR3 protein. The table records tens of thousands of distinct CDR3 sequences, around 5.9% of them present only once. Trimming stripped 4 bases from V and 2 bases from J, with 13 bases between. CDR1 SGHRS and CDR2 YFSETQ come from the germline V gene. This CDR3 is built from 15 residues. This material consisted of PBMCs, mostly from graft donor cells, taken 60 days after TCRalphabeta/CD19-depleted stem cell transplant. The chain couples TRBV5-1 to TRBJ1-3, with TRBD1 as a possible D gene (6 bases). The receptor comes from a female patient between 2 and 10 years old who had a stem cell transplant for aplastic anemia, so the T cells may come from the graft donor. Here the CDR3 reads CASSVSGGPGNTIYF. CDR3 sequence (DNA): TGCGCCAGCAGCGTCAGTGGGGGGCCTGGAAACACCATATATTTT.